Detailed here is one T cell receptor beta chain. Its binding antigen is unknown. The CDR3 goes on 3 residues after the read ends, and that part is filled in from the germline J gene. The CDR1 and CDR2 encoded by the germline V gene are MNHEY and SVGEGT. The CDR3 has 11 amino acids, counting the end cysteine and phenylalanine. Of the CDR3's DNA, 24 bases were read; they are in frame from base 1. This specimen comes from a study of T cell clonality in common variable immunodeficiency (dated by TCRdb to about 2015). The full study reports these points: According to the authors, finding the cause of the higher clonality in CVID would require sequencing the repertoires of T cell subpopulations. Even though DNA input was the same, control samples had an average of around 82,000 unique sequences each, compared with approximately 32,000 in CVID samples. CVID TCRbeta sequences reportedly showed fewer deletions and N-nucleotide insertions and lacked highly modified clones with 13 or more V deletions. Fewer TCRbeta clones were shared among CVID subjects than among healthy controls (p < 0.0001). Patient heterogeneity within the CVID cohort put limits on correlating repertoire features with clinical complications. Compared with healthy controls, CVID subjects showed increased TCRbeta clonality (t-test p = 0.018), a feature most characteristic of about a third of subjects.

Diagnosis of CVID followed standard criteria, namely serum IgG, IgA and/or IgM below the normal range together with specific antibody deficiency. The CVID group comprised some 43 subjects, 15 or so female and around 29 male, aged roughly 8 to 70 years with a mean age of roughly 38. Both CVID patients and healthy controls were predominantly of Caucasian heritage. All CVID subjects had received replacement immunoglobulin therapy for at least one year at the time of study participation. At the time of blood collection, no CVID subject was ill or was being treated with immunomodulatory or immunosuppressive medication. Heparinized peripheral whole blood samples of roughly 5 to 9 ml were obtained from each donor. TCRbeta CDR3 repertoires were sequenced from genomic DNA of adults with common variable immune deficiency (CVID) and healthy adult controls. Diluted blood was subjected to density centrifugation over Hypaque 1077 or Ficoll-Paque for isolation of peripheral blood mononuclear cells. Unsorted mononuclear cells served as the source of genomic DNA, which was extracted either by Qiagen column purification or by a centrifugation-based method.

Equivalent amounts of genomic DNA from CVID and control samples were used as sequencing input. For every sample, a 60 bp segment covering the rearranged TCRbeta CDR3 region was amplified and then sequenced. TCRbeta amplification used the immunoSEQ assay, a bias-corrected multiplex PCR with high-throughput sequencing. As for the authors' bioinformatics: Each unique nucleotide sequence was treated as a clone and annotated with V, D and J genes, copy number and frequency. Sequences were labeled productive if in frame, and non-productive if out of frame or containing stop codons. As previously described, Shannon's entropy was used to calculate clonality. The predicted amino acid sequences of productive clones were used to derive mean CDR3 Kyte-Doolittle hydropathy. Scaled V gene usage was hierarchically clustered using Manhattan distance and complete linkage with the R hclust function. Sharing of clones by CDR3 amino acid sequence was evaluated by resampling 12 repertoires per group over 100 rounds. The repertoires were searched for 70 published EBV-specific and a few hundred published CMV-specific TCRbeta sequences. A couple of CVID samples that yielded fewer than 10,000 sequences were excluded from the analysis, so 42 CVID repertoires were retained. Entries here come from immuneACCESS through TCRdb and include only in-frame sequences with V and J called. Some clones fail to appear in such tables; in the studies checked, an unresolved V gene covers under half of the shortfall, and the cause of the remainder is unknown. V, J and clone size derive from that table, while D and trimming were established from the DNA sequence. The table held for this sample gives approximately 8,800 clones. 3.5% to 4.5% of the sample comes from the top ten.

The TCR originated in a human donor with common variable immunodeficiency. The sample was peripheral blood mononuclear cells. Recombination linked TRBV6-2 or TRBV6-3 to TRBJ1-1; the best D guess is TRBD1, with 6 bases matching. The CDR3 is CASTHREKAFF. The sequenced part of the CDR3 DNA is TGTGCCAGCACTCACAGGGAAAAG.